The present T cell receptor beta chain was sequenced within a study of cytomegalovirus exposure and HLA in healthy donors. The sample holds a few counts of this clone. Its antigen is undetermined. PCR primers comprised 60 Vbeta and 13 Jbeta primers. Produced via immunoSEQ multiplex PCR; TCRdb's table is partial and in-frame only. The sample contains 60,000 to 70,000 clones, more than 60% of which appear only once. This CDR3 spans 13 amino acids. Germline CDR1 and CDR2: SGHNT and YENEEA. The germline V and J ends were trimmed by 7 bases and 4 bases, with 11 bases remaining between them. Study conclusions and caveats: Most TCRs appeared rarely, but some public TCRs recurred in many donors. High specificity and sensitivity for cytomegalovirus status were reported for the classifier.

Sequenced input: PBMCs. The chain carries TRBV11-3 and TRBJ2-1; possibly TRBD2 for D (6 bases). This TCR was recovered from a woman aged 40 to 50 in good health and CMV-seropositive. The CDR3 spells CASTSRGYNEQFF. CDR3 in DNA: TGTGCCAGCACCTCCCGGGGGTACAATGAGCAGTTCTTC.